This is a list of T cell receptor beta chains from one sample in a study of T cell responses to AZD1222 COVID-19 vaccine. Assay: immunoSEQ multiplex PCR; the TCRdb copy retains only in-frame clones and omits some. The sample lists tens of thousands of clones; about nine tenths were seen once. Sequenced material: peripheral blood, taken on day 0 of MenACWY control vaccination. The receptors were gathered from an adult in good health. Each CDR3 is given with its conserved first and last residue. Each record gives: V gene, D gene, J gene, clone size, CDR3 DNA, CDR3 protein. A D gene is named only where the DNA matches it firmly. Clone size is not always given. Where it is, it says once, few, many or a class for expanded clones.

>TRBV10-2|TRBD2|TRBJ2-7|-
TGCGCCAGCAGTGGACTAGCGGGATACTACGAGCAGTACTTC
CASSGLAGYYEQYF
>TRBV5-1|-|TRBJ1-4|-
TGCGCCAGCAGCTTGGTGGCAGGGGAAGAAAAACTGTTTTTT
CASSLVAGEEKLFF
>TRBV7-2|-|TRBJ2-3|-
TGTGCCAGCAGGGAGTGGGGGGTGACTGCGGATACGCAGTATTTT
CASREWGVTADTQYF
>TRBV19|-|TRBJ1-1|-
TGTGCCAGTAGTACGGACTCTAACACTGAAGCTTTCTTT
CASSTDSNTEAFF
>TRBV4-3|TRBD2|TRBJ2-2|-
TGCGCCAGCAGCCAAGATAGGGCGGGGAGGGCGTCCGGGGAGCTGTTTTTT
CASSQDRAGRASGELFF
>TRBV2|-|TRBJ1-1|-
TGTGCCAGCAGTGCCCGCCGCCTCCTCATGAACACTGAAGCTTTCTTT
CASSARRLLMNTEAFF
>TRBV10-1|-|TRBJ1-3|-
TGCGCCAGCGGAGGGTCCGGAAACACCATATATTTT
CASGGSGNTIYF
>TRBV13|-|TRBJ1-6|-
TGTGCCAGCAGCCACAACAGGGCGAATTCACCCCTCCACTTT
CASSHNRANSPLHF
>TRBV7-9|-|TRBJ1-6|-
TGTGCCAGCAGCCTTGGTAATTCACCCCTCCACTTT
CASSLGNSPLHF
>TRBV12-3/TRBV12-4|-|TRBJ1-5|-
TGTGCCAGCAGTTGGGTGGACCAGCCCCAGCATTTT
CASSWVDQPQHF
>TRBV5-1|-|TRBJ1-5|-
TGCGCCAGTGTTCTGCAGGGGCCTTGGAATCAGCCCCAGCATTTT
CASVLQGPWNQPQHF
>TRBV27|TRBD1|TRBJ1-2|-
TGTGCCAGCAGTGGACTTCAGGGACAGGATGGCTACACCTTC
CASSGLQGQDGYTF
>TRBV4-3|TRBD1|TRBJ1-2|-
TGCGCCAGCAGCCAAGGGACAGGGGACTATGGCTACACCTTC
CASSQGTGDYGYTF
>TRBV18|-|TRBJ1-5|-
TGTGCCAGCTCACAGGGAGATCAGCCCCAGCATTTT
CASSQGDQPQHF
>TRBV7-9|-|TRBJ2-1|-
TGTGCCAGCAGCGAGGCTGAAGCCTACAATGAGCAGTTCTTC
CASSEAEAYNEQFF
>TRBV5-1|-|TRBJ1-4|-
TGCGCCAGCAACCCTGGCTGGGGAGGAAAAGATGAAAAACTGTTTTTT
CASNPGWGGKDEKLFF
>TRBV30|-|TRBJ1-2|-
TGTGCCTGGGACCATACAGGCAACTATGGCTACACCTTC
CAWDHTGNYGYTF
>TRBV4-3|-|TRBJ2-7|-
TGCGCCAGCAGCCAAGGGACCATTTCCTACGAGCAGTACTTC
CASSQGTISYEQYF
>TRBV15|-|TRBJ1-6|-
TGTGCCACCAGCAGAGGTGGCACCCTCCACTTT
CATSRGGTLHF
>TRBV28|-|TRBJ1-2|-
TGTGCCAGCTGGGGGGCAGGGGCCTATGGCTACACCTTC
CASWGAGAYGYTF
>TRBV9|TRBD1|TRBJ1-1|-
TGTGCCAGCAGCGTCACGACAGGGGAAACTGAAGCTTTCTTT
CASSVTTGETEAFF
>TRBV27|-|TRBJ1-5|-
TGTGCCAGCAGTTTCAGGGGTCTTGCTCAGCCCCAGCATTTT
CASSFRGLAQPQHF
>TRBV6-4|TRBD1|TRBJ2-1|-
TGTGCCAGCAGTGACCGGACAGGGGTCTACAATGAGCAGTTCTTC
CASSDRTGVYNEQFF
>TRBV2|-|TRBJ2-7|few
TGTGCCAGCAGATGGACAGATCCCTCCTACGAGCAGTACTTC
CASRWTDPSYEQYF
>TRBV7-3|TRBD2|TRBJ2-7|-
TGTGCCAGCAGCTTTCGCCGGGGAGGGGAGCAGTACTTC
CASSFRRGGEQYF
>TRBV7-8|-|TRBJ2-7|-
TGTGCCAGCAGCTTAGCCCGTTGGGGGCCTTCCTACGAGCAGTACTTC
CASSLARWGPSYEQYF
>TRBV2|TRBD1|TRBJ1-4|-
TGTGCCAGCAGTGAAGCGCTCGGACAGGGATATGAAAAACTGTTTTTT
CASSEALGQGYEKLFF
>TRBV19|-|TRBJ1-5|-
TGTGCCAGTAGCAGGGAGAGCAATCAGCCCCAGCATTTT
CASSRESNQPQHF
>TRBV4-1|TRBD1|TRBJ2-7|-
TGCGCCAGCAGCCAGGACAGGGGGCCGACCTACGAGCAGTACTTC
CASSQDRGPTYEQYF